Described below is a single T cell receptor (beta chain) sequence and its context. These data are taken from a study of blood T cell repertoires in COVID-19. At the level of the study: Sites across the United States, Italy and Spain contributed samples from acute and convalescent COVID-19. PBMCs, B-cell-depleted T cells, or T cells were the source of the cDNA or gDNA that made up the material.

Generated by immunoSEQ multiplex PCR, the TCRdb table keeps only in-frame clones and is missing some. Of some 330,000 clones in the sample, roughly 88% were seen once. The CDR3 sequence is 15 residues long. The V gene end was trimmed by 7 bases and the J gene end by 4 bases; junction bases not matched to a gene: 11. Germline-derived CDR1 and CDR2 are SQVTM and ANQGSEA. The sample comprised peripheral blood. This sequence was found in a woman aged 45-59 years with active or convalescent COVID-19. The chain couples TRBV29-1 to TRBJ2-1, with 9 bases identical to TRBD1. The CDR3 sequence is CSALTGGGSYNEQFF. The CDR3 DNA follows: TGCAGCGCTTTGACAGGGGGTGGTTCATACAATGAGCAGTTCTTC.